These T cell receptor beta chains were read from a single sample in a study of identical twins. TCRdb reprocessed the 5' RACE reads with MiXCR, giving one entry per CDR3 protein. The repertoire holds 1.5 million to 2 million distinct CDR3 sequences, with around 33% as singletons. Sequencing was done on a sample of cord blood. The source of these receptors is a newborn girl in good health. The CDR3 runs from the conserved cysteine through the conserved F or W. A D gene is named only where the DNA matches it firmly. Expanded clones get a size class; other rows say once, few or many, or leave the size out.

TRBJ2-7 | TRBV7-9 | many | . | TGTGCCAGCAGCTTATGGGTGGGATTGAGCTACGAGCAGTACTTC | CASSLWVGLSYEQYF
TRBJ1-5 | TRBV7-2 | . | . | TGTGCCAGCAGCTTAGAGGGGACCCCAAATCAGCCCCAGCATTTT | CASSLEGTPNQPQHF
TRBJ2-5 | TRBV29-1 | few | TRBD1 | TGCAGCGTTGACCTGACAGGGGAAGAGACCCAGTACTTC | CSVDLTGEETQYF
TRBJ2-7 | TRBV6-2/TRBV6-3 | . | TRBD2 | TGTGCCAGCAGCCCGGGGACTAGCGGGAAAAGGGAGGCGTACTTC | CASSPGTSGKREAYF
TRBJ2-5 | TRBV21-1 | many | . | TGTGCCAGCAGCAAAGGCCTTAGCGAAGAGACCCAGTACTTC | CASSKGLSEETQYF
TRBJ2-5 | TRBV24-1 | . | . | TGTGCCACCACTCTCAGCCAAGAGACCCAGTACTTC | CATTLSQETQYF
TRBJ2-5 | TRBV11-2 | . | TRBD2 | TGTGCCAGCAGTCTTACTAGCGGGGGGGTAAATGAGCAGTACTTC | CASSLTSGGVNEQYF
TRBJ1-2 | TRBV7-9 | . | TRBD1 | TGTGCCAGCAGCTTAGAGCCGGGACAGGGCTACACCTTC | CASSLEPGQGYTF
TRBJ2-7 | TRBV20-1 | . | TRBD1 | TGCAGTGCTAGGGCTGGACAGGGAGGTCTCTACGAGCAGTACTTC | CSARAGQGGLYEQYF
TRBJ2-2 | TRBV21-1 | . | . | TGTGCCAGCAGCAAAGGGACTAGCGGGAACACCGGGGAGCTGTTTTTT | CASSKGTSGNTGELFF
TRBJ1-5 | TRBV6-6 | . | TRBD1 | TGTGCCAGCAGTTACGACAGGGCCCAGCCCCAGCATTTT | CASSYDRAQPQHF
TRBJ2-3 | TRBV12-3/TRBV12-4 | . | . | TGTGCCAGCAGTTTACTTTCTGCGGCCATAGATACGCAGTATTTT | CASSLLSAAIDTQYF
TRBJ2-1 | TRBV5-6 | . | . | TGTGCCAGCAGCTTTCTTCGCGGACATACAGTTTTAAGCTCCTACAATGAGCAGTTCTTC | CASSFLRGHTVLSSYNEQFF
TRBJ2-3 | TRBV6-5 | . | TRBD2 | TGTGCCAGCAGGCGACTAGCGGGAAGGGAAGATACGCAGTATTTT | CASRRLAGREDTQYF
TRBJ1-2 | TRBV2 | . | . | TGTGCCAGGGGGGTCGTAAACTATGGCTACACCTTC | CARGVVNYGYTF
TRBJ1-2 | TRBV11-2 | . | . | TGTGCCAGCAGCTTCCTGTCTGCACGGAATGGCTACACCTTC | CASSFLSARNGYTF
TRBJ1-5 | TRBV12-3/TRBV12-4 | few | . | TGTGCCAGCAGTTCCCCCGACATGCCCGCCCAGCCCCAGCATTTT | CASSSPDMPAQPQHF
TRBJ2-1 | TRBV9 | . | . | TGTGCCAGCAGCAAGGGGGAGTTCAAGTTAAACAATGAGCAGTTCTTC | CASSKGEFKLNNEQFF
TRBJ1-1 | TRBV5-8 | . | . | TGTGCCAGCAGCTTGGTGGGCAGCTTGAACACTGAAGCTTTCTTT | CASSLVGSLNTEAFF
TRBJ1-2 | TRBV6-1 | . | . | TGTGCCAGCCAGGACAGAGTTAACTATGGCTACACCTTC | CASQDRVNYGYTF
TRBJ2-7 | TRBV20-1 | . | . | TGCAGTGCTAGAGATCCCGAGGGTCTCGACGAGCAGTACTTC | CSARDPEGLDEQYF
TRBJ2-1 | TRBV7-9 | few | . | TGTGCCAGGACCCGGTGGGTGTCCTACGGCGATGAGCAGTTCTTC | CARTRWVSYGDEQFF
TRBJ1-6 | TRBV19 | few | . | TGTGCCAGTAGTAGTATGCAGGACTCCTATAATTCACCCCTCCACTTT | CASSSMQDSYNSPLHF
TRBJ2-7 | TRBV7-9 | . | TRBD2 | TGTGCCAGCAGCTATAGGACTAGCGGGGGGTCCTACAATGGGCAGTACTTC | CASSYRTSGGSYNGQYF
TRBJ2-7 | TRBV20-1 | . | . | TGCAGTGCTAGCCCCCCCCAGGGTTACTACGAGCAGTACTTC | CSASPPQGYYEQYF
TRBJ2-3 | TRBV12-3/TRBV12-4 | few | TRBD2 | TGTGCCAGCAGTTTAGCTCAACTAGCGCTAGCGGGAGTTACGCAGTATTTT | CASSLAQLALAGVTQYF
TRBJ2-5 | TRBV6-1 | once | . | TGTGCCAGCGGCCGGCGGTCTGTCCACAATGAGCAGTACTTC | CASGRRSVHNEQYF
TRBJ2-4 | TRBV7-2 | few | TRBD1 | TGTGCCAGCAGCCCGGGGGACAGGGGGTCCAAAAACATTCAGTACTTC | CASSPGDRGSKNIQYF
TRBJ2-4 | TRBV10-3 | . | TRBD1 | TGTGCCATCGGTAACAGGGGTACGGGGCAGTACTTC | CAIGNRGTGQYF
TRBJ2-5 | TRBV6-1 | few | . | TGTGCCAGCAGTGGGGTCTTCCGGGAGACCCAGTACTTC | CASSGVFRETQYF
TRBJ1-1 | TRBV11-2 | . | TRBD1 | TGTGCCAGCAGCCCCATCAGGGGGCTGGCTGAAGCTTTCTTT | CASSPIRGLAEAFF
TRBJ1-1 | TRBV7-2 | . | TRBD1 | TGTGCCAGCAGCCAAACCAGGACAGGGACCACTGAAGCTTTCTTT | CASSQTRTGTTEAFF
TRBJ2-1 | TRBV13 | few | . | TGTGCCAGCAGCTTGGCAGGGAAATGGCAGTTCTTC | CASSLAGKWQFF
TRBJ2-5 | TRBV4-1 | few | . | TGCGCCAGCAGCCAAGATACCGGGACCAGACCAGAGACCCAGTACTTC | CASSQDTGTRPETQYF
TRBJ2-1 | TRBV29-1 | . | TRBD2 | TGCAGCGTTCAGGGACTAGCGGGAGTGAGTGAGCAGTTCTTC | CSVQGLAGVSEQFF
TRBJ2-1 | TRBV20-1 | . | TRBD2 | TGCAGTGCTAGGAAGGGGGTAGCGGGGCCCTACAATGAGCAGTTCTTC | CSARKGVAGPYNEQFF
TRBJ2-3 | TRBV4-2 | few | . | TGTGCCAGCAGCCAAGACGTGAGCAGGGGAGGCCCAGATACGCAGTATTTT | CASSQDVSRGGPDTQYF
TRBJ1-1 | TRBV7-9 | few | TRBD1 | TGTGCCAGCAGCTCACAGGGGGCCGCCACTGAAGCTTTCTTT | CASSSQGAATEAFF
TRBJ2-3 | TRBV4-2 | . | . | TGTGCCAGCAGCCAGTTTCGAGCGTCGCAACCAGATACGCAGTATTTT | CASSQFRASQPDTQYF
TRBJ2-7 | TRBV18 | . | . | TGTGCCAGCTCACCATTGGTGGGGGTCTACGAGCAGTACTTC | CASSPLVGVYEQYF
TRBJ2-7 | TRBV20-1 | . | . | TGCAGTGCTAGAGATGGGGGGATCCTCTACGAGCAGTACTTC | CSARDGGILYEQYF
TRBJ1-2 | TRBV6-5 | many | TRBD1 | TGTGCCAGCAGTTACGGGGACAGTCCGAACTATGGCTACACCTTC | CASSYGDSPNYGYTF
TRBJ2-4 | TRBV28 | few | TRBD2 | TGTGCCAGCAGTTCCCCTCCGGGACTACCTAACTATAACATTCAGTACTTC | CASSSPPGLPNYNIQYF
TRBJ2-3 | TRBV4-1 | . | TRBD2 | TGCGCCAGCAGCCAAGGAGCTAGCGGGAGAAACACAGATACGCAGTATTTT | CASSQGASGRNTDTQYF
TRBJ2-5 | TRBV20-1 | . | . | TGCAGTGCTAGAGATCACAAGACCCTGCAGACCCAGTACTTC | CSARDHKTLQTQYF
TRBJ2-3 | TRBV25-1 | . | TRBD2 | TGTGCCAGCAGTGAACCTCAGCGGGAGGGCACAGATACGCAGTATTTT | CASSEPQREGTDTQYF
TRBJ2-2 | TRBV25-1 | . | TRBD1 | TGTGCCAGCAGTGACCGGGACAGGATTTACACCGGGGAGCTGTTTTTT | CASSDRDRIYTGELFF
TRBJ2-5 | TRBV6-2/TRBV6-3 | . | . | TGTGCCAGCAGTTCAGGGCCGGGACGGTATTTCGGGGAGACCCAGTACTTC | CASSSGPGRYFGETQYF
TRBJ2-3 | TRBV12-3/TRBV12-4 | few | TRBD1 | TGTGCCAGCAGACGGGACAGGGTGAGAGCAGATACGCAGTATTTT | CASRRDRVRADTQYF
TRBJ1-4 | TRBV6-5 | . | TRBD1 | TGTGCCAGCAGTTCCTCCGGGACAGGGGATGAAAAACTGTTTTTT | CASSSSGTGDEKLFF
TRBJ2-5 | TRBV10-1 | . | TRBD2 | TGCGCCAGCAGTGAAGGGACTAGCGCGAACCAAGAGACCCAGTACTTC | CASSEGTSANQETQYF
TRBJ1-5 | TRBV29-1 | many | . | TGCAGCGCGATACGCACAGGCCATTTCTCTGTCAATCAGCCCCAGCATTTT | CSAIRTGHFSVNQPQHF
TRBJ1-4 | TRBV5-6 | . | . | TGTGCCAGCAGCGGTATCGGGCGAGGCAATGAAAAACTGTTTTTT | CASSGIGRGNEKLFF